These 18 T cell receptor beta chains were sequenced from one sample in a study of lymphopenia after photon versus proton radiotherapy. Some clones are missing from TCRdb's copy, which holds only in-frame ones; the method was immunoSEQ multiplex PCR. The sample includes some 170,000 clones, approximately 86% of them seen just once. The sequences come from peripheral blood, collected from a patient treated with photon-based radiotherapy. All receptors derive from a middle-aged man with gastric cancer.

This clone was recorded only once. The chain uses TRBV5-1 and TRBJ2-5; D unclear. CDR1 and CDR2 (germline): SGHRS, YFSETQ. There are 14 residues in the CDR3. Trimming left V 0 bases short and J 2 bases short, with 8 bases between. Here the CDR3 DNA reads TGCGCCAGCAGCTTGGAGATAGGACAAGAGACCCAGTACTTC. This codes for CASSLEIGQETQYF.

This chain links TRBV5-6 with TRBJ2-2; D possibly uses TRBD1 or TRBD2 (5 bases each). V was trimmed by 4 bases and J by 4 bases, leaving 14 bases between them. This CDR3 contains 15 residues. Germline V gene data show CDR1 as SGHDT and CDR2 as YYEEEE. CDR3 loop: CASSPRGTITGELFF. In nucleotides, the CDR3 is TGTGCCAGCAGCCCTCGAGGGACGATCACCGGGGAGCTGTTTTTT.

The V gene is TRBV27, the J gene TRBJ2-5; D unclear. V was clipped by 5 bases and J by 5 bases, with 15 bases between them. CDR1 and CDR2 (germline): MNHEY, SMNVEV (reference sequence). The CDR3 is 14 residues long. CDR3 sequence: CASSPSRIHETQYF. The CDR3, as DNA: TGTGCCAGCAGTCCCTCTAGAATCCATGAGACCCAGTACTTC.

The chain has TRBV27 and TRBJ2-5; TRBD1 matches at 8 bases. This CDR3 has 13 amino acids. With 4 bases clipped from V and 5 bases from J, the junction kept 3 bases outside the gene matches. Germline CDR1 MNHEY, CDR2 SMNVEV (reference sequence). The CDR3 is CASSSTGVETQYF. CDR3 nucleotides: TGTGCCAGCAGTTCGACAGGGGTCGAGACCCAGTACTTC.

The gene calls are TRBV18 and TRBJ1-5, with 10 bases identical to TRBD1. The V gene's germline CDR1 is KGHSH and CDR2 LQKENI. The ends lost 2 bases at V and 1 base at J; junction bases unmatched: 8. CDR3 size: 18 residues. The CDR3 region has the DNA TGTGCCAGCTCACCAGACAGGGGGCGGGGGAGCAGCAATCAGCCCCAGCATTTT. It translates to CASSPDRGRGSSNQPQHF.

The chain is built from TRBV28 and TRBJ2-7; no clear D. This CDR3 spans 13 amino acids. The germline V gene has CDR1 MDHEN and CDR2 SYDVKM. Trimming shortened V by 7 bases and J by 0 bases, and 10 bases separated the two germline ends. The CDR3 bases are TGTGCCAGCACAGTGCCTAACTCCTACGAGCAGTACTTC. Its protein is CASTVPNSYEQYF.

The chain links TRBV6-5 to TRBJ1-1; the match to TRBD1 covers 7 bases. The V gene end was trimmed by 5 bases and the J gene end by 6 bases; junction bases not matched to a gene: 6. This CDR3 is 13 amino acids long. The germline V gene has CDR1 MNHEY and CDR2 SVGAGI. Here the CDR3 DNA reads TGTGCCAGCAGTCCAAGGGGGCATCCTGAAGCTTTCTTT. Its protein product is CASSPRGHPEAFF.

This rearrangement joins TRBV7-2 to TRBJ2-5, with unresolved D. The V and J ends lost 3 bases and 2 bases respectively, with 7 bases between them. The CDR3 is 13 residues long. CDR1 is SGHTA and CDR2 is FQGNSA in the germline V gene. DNA for the CDR3: TGTGCCAGCAGCTTTTTACAGCAAGAGACCCAGTACTTC. Translated: CASSFLQQETQYF.

This clone was seen only once. The chain couples TRBV19 to TRBJ1-2; D is ambiguous. Germline V gene lookup returns CDR1 LNHDA and CDR2 SQIVND (reference sequence). V lost 7 bases to trimming and J lost 5 bases, with 11 bases between them. This CDR3 has 12 residues. CDR3 in DNA: TGTGCCAGTACGTTTGGGGAGTATGGCTACACCTTC. Translation: CASTFGEYGYTF.

The gene calls are TRBV30 and TRBJ1-1; D gene ambiguous. V lost 3 bases and J 3 bases, leaving 17 bases between the germline ends. The CDR3 has 15 residues. Germline V gene lookup returns CDR1 GTSNPN and CDR2 SVGIG (reference sequence). The DNA for the CDR3 is TGTGCCTGGAGCCCGGGCCCGAGGTGGGACACTGAAGCTTTCTTT. Its protein product is CAWSPGPRWDTEAFF.

This sequence joins TRBV30 and TRBJ1-2; no reliable D call. Germline-derived CDR1 and CDR2 are GTSNPN and SVGIG (reference sequence). Deletions cut 1 base from V and 6 bases from J, with 15 bases between. The CDR3 covers 14 residues. DNA of the CDR3: TGTGCCTGGAGTGGCCAGACTCTGGCCCATGGCTACACCTTC. This encodes CAWSGQTLAHGYTF.

The V gene is TRBV18, the J gene TRBJ2-7; the match to TRBD2 covers 8 bases. This CDR3 contains 15 residues. Germline V lookup: CDR1 KGHSH, CDR2 LQKENI. V shed 2 bases and J 6 bases; nucleotides not matched to a gene: 9. The CDR3 nucleotides read TGTGCCAGCTCACCAAAGCGGGAGAACGCGGGCGAGCAGTACTTC. Its translation: CASSPKRENAGEQYF.

This clone has only one observation. V and J are TRBV28 and TRBJ1-1; TRBD1 is a possible D gene (5 bases). Trimming removed 3 bases from V and 1 base from J, with 15 bases in between. The V gene's germline CDR1 is MDHEN and CDR2 SYDVKM. The CDR3 is 16 residues long. In nucleotides, the CDR3 is TGTGCCAGCAGTTTGCCCCGGACAAGGGGGAACACTGAAGCTTTCTTT. Translated, it gives CASSLPRTRGNTEAFF.

This clone was found once. CDR3 sequence: CASSPPTKYNEQFF. The CDR3 DNA follows: TGTGCCAGCTCACCGCCGACAAAGTACAATGAGCAGTTCTTC. The chain has TRBV18 and TRBJ2-1; D unresolved. Germline V lookup: CDR1 KGHSH, CDR2 LQKENI. V was cut by 3 bases and J by 4 bases, with 10 bases left in between. The CDR3 covers 14 residues.

V and J are TRBV30 and TRBJ2-3; D is uncertain. Deletions cut 1 base from V and 6 bases from J, with 11 bases between. Germline lookup yields CDR1 GTSNPN and CDR2 SVGIG (reference sequence). The CDR3 consists of 13 residues. The CDR3 sequence is CAWSGVSRDTQYF. CDR3 sequence (DNA): TGTGCCTGGAGTGGGGTTAGCCGGGATACGCAGTATTTT.

CDR3 in DNA: TGTGCCAGTAGTATTGCGGGAGCCAGCCTTAGGTTCTTC. Protein sequence: CASSIAGASLRFF. V gene TRBV19 combines with J gene TRBJ2-1; 7 positions match TRBD2. The CDR3 consists of 13 residues. J gave up 15 bases and V 3 bases, and 11 bases lay outside the gene matches. Germline V gene lookup returns CDR1 LNHDA and CDR2 SQIVND (reference sequence).

A single count supports this clone. The V call is TRBV18, the J call TRBJ1-4, with D possibly matching TRBD1 (5 bases). V gave up 6 bases and J gave up 6 bases, with 17 bases separating them. Germline-derived CDR1 and CDR2 are KGHSH and LQKENI. This CDR3 region has 15 residues. The CDR3 nucleotides read TGTGCCAGCTCTCTCGGGGCCAGGGTGGATGAAAAACTGTTTTTT. Its translation: CASSLGARVDEKLFF.

V gene TRBV5-1 combines with J gene TRBJ2-1, with TRBD2 as a possible D gene (5 bases). CDR3 length equals 15 residues. Germline CDR1 and CDR2: SGHRS and YFSETQ. Trimming removed 2 bases at V and 5 bases at J, with 14 bases between. The CDR3 is CASSFLGGSNNEQFF. The DNA for the CDR3 is TGCGCCAGCAGCTTCCTCGGTGGGAGTAACAATGAGCAGTTCTTC.